A selection of T cell receptor beta chains follows, all from one sample in a study of T cell responses to AZD1222 COVID-19 vaccine. The table came from immunoSEQ multiplex PCR; TCRdb's copy has only in-frame clones and leaves some out. The table has about 180,000 clones, 85% to 90% seen once. The material was peripheral blood, obtained 28 days after the second AZD1222 dose. The receptors were gathered from an adult who received the AZD1222 COVID-19 vaccine. CDR3s include the opening cysteine and the closing phenylalanine or tryptophan. The order of the fields is clone size, D gene, J gene, V gene, CDR3 protein, CDR3 DNA. The D gene is left open where the match is weak. Clone size is shown for a subset of rows, as once, few, many or a class of expanded clone.

NA	TRBD1	TRBJ1-5	TRBV30	CAYSRTGGGNQPQHF	TGTGCCTACAGCCGGACAGGGGGCGGCAATCAGCCCCAGCATTTT
NA	TRBD2	TRBJ2-1	TRBV6-4	CASRREGDGEQFF	TGTGCCAGCCGGCGGGAGGGCGACGGTGAGCAGTTCTTC
NA	NA	TRBJ2-1	TRBV25-1	CASRAGLEQFF	TGTGCCAGCAGAGCAGGGCTGGAGCAGTTCTTC
NA	NA	TRBJ2-7	TRBV19	CAVGQVYEQYF	TGTGCCGTCGGACAAGTCTACGAGCAGTACTTC
NA	TRBD1	TRBJ1-2	TRBV19	CASSASGRGRWSEGYTF	TGTGCCAGTAGTGCATCGGGCAGGGGGCGCTGGTCGGAAGGCTACACCTTC
NA	TRBD1	TRBJ1-1	TRBV9	CASSVVTGGSTEAFF	TGTGCCAGCAGCGTAGTGACAGGGGGGAGCACTGAAGCTTTCTTT
NA	NA	TRBJ1-1	TRBV21-1	CASSKALSDTNTEAFF	TGTGCCAGCAGCAAAGCGCTTTCGGACACGAACACTGAAGCTTTCTTT
NA	NA	TRBJ2-1	TRBV5-1	CASSPNDMAYNEQFF	TGCGCCAGCAGCCCCAATGACATGGCCTACAATGAGCAGTTCTTC
few	NA	TRBJ2-1	TRBV7-2	CASSLGLDTYNEQFF	TGTGCCAGCAGCTTAGGGCTAGACACCTACAATGAGCAGTTCTTC
NA	TRBD2	TRBJ2-7	TRBV9	CASSSDGGTYEQYF	TGTGCCAGCAGCTCCGACGGGGGGACCTACGAGCAGTACTTC
once	NA	TRBJ1-1	TRBV10-3	CAITSQPNTEAFF	TGTGCCATCACCAGCCAACCGAACACTGAAGCTTTCTTT
NA	TRBD2	TRBJ2-1	TRBV7-2	CASSSRSRTSGYNEQFF	TGTGCCAGCAGCTCGAGAAGTCGGACTAGCGGCTACAATGAGCAGTTCTTC
NA	NA	TRBJ1-5	TRBV24-1	CATSDPAMGGPDNQPQHF	TGTGCCACCAGTGACCCTGCAATGGGGGGCCCGGACAATCAGCCCCAGCATTTT
NA	NA	TRBJ1-5	TRBV7-2	CASSFGGRDQPQHF	TGTGCCAGCAGCTTTGGGGGGCGCGATCAGCCCCAGCATTTT
NA	NA	TRBJ2-3	TRBV7-9	CASSSSGGADTQYF	TGTGCCAGCAGTTCATCCGGAGGAGCAGATACGCAGTATTTT
once	TRBD2	TRBJ2-3	TRBV7-9	CASSFGRASTDTQYF	TGTGCCAGCAGTTTCGGGAGGGCCTCGACAGATACGCAGTATTTT
NA	TRBD2	TRBJ2-1	TRBV28	CASSFFSGSSYNEQFF	TGTGCCAGCAGTTTTTTTAGCGGGAGCTCCTACAATGAGCAGTTCTTC
NA	TRBD2	TRBJ2-3	TRBV19	CASSIGTSGLTDTQYF	TGTGCCAGTAGTATCGGGACTAGCGGCCTCACAGATACGCAGTATTTT
NA	TRBD2	TRBJ2-1	TRBV6-1	CASARGGSPINEQFF	TGTGCCAGCGCCCGGGGCGGGAGTCCGATCAATGAGCAGTTCTTC
NA	NA	TRBJ1-5	TRBV19	CASRGGQLANQPQHF	TGTGCCAGTAGGGGGGGGCAATTGGCCAATCAGCCCCAGCATTTT
few	NA	TRBJ2-5	TRBV12-3/TRBV12-4	CASSFGETQYF	TGTGCCAGCAGTTTTGGGGAGACCCAGTACTTC
NA	TRBD1	TRBJ1-5	TRBV6-1	CASSEDGEGAWQPQHF	TGTGCCAGCAGTGAAGATGGTGAGGGGGCCTGGCAGCCCCAGCATTTT
NA	TRBD1	TRBJ1-6	TRBV2	CACPDRDNSPLHF	TGTGCCTGCCCGGACAGGGATAATTCACCCCTCCACTTT
once	NA	TRBJ2-6	TRBV5-4	CASSPGHSGANVLTF	TGTGCCAGCAGCCCCGGGCACTCTGGGGCCAACGTCCTGACTTTC
few	NA	TRBJ2-3	TRBV6-5	CASSYGPGGDGDTQYF	TGTGCCAGCAGTTATGGGCCCGGCGGGGACGGAGATACGCAGTATTTT
NA	TRBD2	TRBJ2-7	TRBV24-1	CATSGGTSVPYEQYF	TGTGCCACCAGTGGGGGGACTAGCGTTCCCTACGAGCAGTACTTC
NA	NA	TRBJ2-3	TRBV18	CASSPTQGPGRDTQYF	TGTGCCAGCTCACCAACCCAGGGGCCGGGGAGAGATACGCAGTATTTT
once	NA	TRBJ1-4	TRBV9	CASSVEEGSNEKLFF	TGTGCCAGCAGCGTAGAGGAGGGGAGTAATGAAAAACTGTTTTTT
NA	NA	TRBJ2-5	TRBV6-2/TRBV6-3	CASSYARIGTVLQETQYF	TGTGCCAGCAGTTACGCCCGAATAGGGACCGTCTTACAAGAGACCCAGTACTTC
NA	TRBD2	TRBJ2-7	TRBV19	CASSATSGSEQYF	TGTGCCAGTAGTGCCACTAGCGGGAGCGAGCAGTACTTC
NA	NA	TRBJ2-2	TRBV2	CASSEDAGNTGELFF	TGTGCCAGCAGTGAAGACGCAGGAAACACCGGGGAGCTGTTTTTT
NA	NA	TRBJ2-3	TRBV20-1	CSASGGNTDTQYF	TGCAGTGCTAGTGGGGGCAACACAGATACGCAGTATTTT
NA	NA	TRBJ1-2	TRBV6-5	CASSFIFGGREGYTF	TGTGCCAGCAGTTTCATCTTCGGGGGGCGCGAGGGCTACACCTTC
NA	NA	TRBJ1-1	TRBV28	CASSFRGNLNTEAFF	TGTGCCAGCAGTTTTCGTGGCAACCTGAACACTGAAGCTTTCTTT
NA	NA	TRBJ2-7	TRBV6-5	CASSYKLGGEQYF	TGTGCCAGCAGTTACAAACTAGGGGGGGAGCAGTACTTC
NA	NA	TRBJ2-7	TRBV28	CASSQAPPYEQYF	TGTGCCAGCAGTCAGGCCCCCCCCTACGAGCAGTACTTC
NA	TRBD1	TRBJ1-1	TRBV5-1	CASRPRTGFTEAFF	TGCGCCAGCAGGCCCCGGACAGGTTTCACTGAAGCTTTCTTT
NA	NA	TRBJ1-6	TRBV27	CASSLSSESSYNSPLHF	TGTGCCAGCAGTTTATCGTCGGAGAGCTCCTATAATTCACCCCTCCACTTT
NA	NA	TRBJ2-1	TRBV4-1	CASSQDATISYNEQFF	TGCGCCAGCAGCCAAGATGCAACAATCTCCTACAATGAGCAGTTCTTC
NA	NA	TRBJ1-2	TRBV24-1	CATSERGQNYGYTF	TGTGCCACCAGTGAACGGGGGCAGAACTATGGCTACACCTTC
NA	NA	TRBJ1-4	TRBV6-6	CASSSGRAKKLFF	TGTGCCAGCAGTTCGGGCAGGGCAAAAAAACTGTTTTTT
NA	TRBD1	TRBJ2-3	TRBV25-1	CASSAMTGDTQYF	TGTGCCAGCAGTGCCATGACAGGGGATACGCAGTATTTT
NA	NA	TRBJ2-1	TRBV12-3/TRBV12-4	CASTTDGNEQFF	TGTGCCAGCACCACCGATGGCAATGAGCAGTTCTTC
NA	TRBD1	TRBJ1-5	TRBV3-1/TRBV3-2	CASGGTGSNQPQHF	TGTGCCAGCGGGGGGACAGGGAGCAATCAGCCCCAGCATTTT
NA	NA	TRBJ2-3	TRBV19	CASHPPHGRPLPGDTQYF	TGTGCCAGCCATCCTCCTCACGGGAGACCTCTTCCGGGAGATACGCAGTATTTT
NA	NA	TRBJ2-7	TRBV6-1	CASSDLQGRYEQYF	TGTGCCAGCAGTGATTTGCAGGGGCGGTACGAGCAGTACTTC
NA	NA	TRBJ2-3	TRBV19	CASSTQQSTDTQYF	TGTGCCAGTAGTACCCAGCAGAGTACAGATACGCAGTATTTT
NA	TRBD2	TRBJ2-1	TRBV11-3	CASSGRASGINSYNEQFF	TGTGCCAGCAGCGGCCGGGCTAGCGGAATTAACTCCTACAATGAGCAGTTCTTC
NA	NA	TRBJ2-6	TRBV23-1	CASSLLRAGANVLTF	TGCGCCAGCAGTCTATTAAGGGCTGGGGCCAACGTCCTGACTTTC
once	NA	TRBJ2-7	TRBV6-5	CASTPGAPYEQYF	TGTGCCAGCACCCCAGGGGCTCCCTACGAGCAGTACTTC
NA	NA	TRBJ2-3	TRBV29-1	CSVAWADTQYF	TGCAGCGTGGCTTGGGCAGATACGCAGTATTTT
NA	TRBD2	TRBJ2-2	TRBV9	CASSVLAGVATGELFF	TGTGCCAGCAGTGTACTAGCGGGAGTCGCCACCGGGGAGCTGTTTTTT
few	TRBD1	TRBJ1-6	TRBV7-2	CASSLRGQGHSPLHF	TGTGCCAGCAGCCTACGAGGACAGGGTCATTCACCCCTCCACTTT
NA	TRBD1	TRBJ2-2	TRBV5-8	CASSLGSGTVDTGELFF	TGTGCCAGCAGCTTGGGTTCCGGGACAGTGGACACCGGGGAGCTGTTTTTT
NA	NA	TRBJ2-7	TRBV3-1/TRBV3-2	CASSLPGALALQYF	TGTGCCAGCAGCCTACCTGGGGCTTTGGCGCTGCAGTACTTC
NA	NA	TRBJ1-1	TRBV7-9	CASSLGMSGTEAFF	TGTGCCAGCAGCTTAGGAATGAGCGGCACTGAAGCTTTCTTT
NA	NA	TRBJ2-7	TRBV3-1/TRBV3-2	CASSRNTGSSEQYF	TGTGCCAGCAGTCGTAACACAGGTTCGAGCGAGCAGTACTTC